Many counts were recorded for the clone carrying this T cell receptor (beta chain). Its matching antigen is unknown. The entry originates in a study of early T cells in non-severe SARS-CoV-2 infection. Findings of the study overall: Lookups in VDJdb leaned toward anti-spike CD8 responses and missed private and CD4 specificities.

Unique molecular identifiers tagged individual cDNA molecules. TCRdb independently ran MiXCR on the 5' RACE reads; one entry per CDR3 protein. The repertoire holds fewer than 80,000 distinct CDR3 sequences, with around 13% as singletons. This CDR3 is 13 amino acids long. V lost 4 bases, J lost 5 bases, and 9 bases lay in between. Germline assignment: CDR1 MNHEY and CDR2 SVGEGT. Sequencing was carried out using whole blood. The rearrangement joins TRBV6-2 or TRBV6-3 to TRBJ1-5; D not certain. The clonotype was recovered from an adult who was a healthcare worker with PCR-confirmed SARS-CoV-2 infection or an uninfected control (not recorded which). In DNA, the CDR3 is TGTGCCAGCAGTTTCGTTGACGATCAGCCCCAGCATTTT. Translated: CASSFVDDQPQHF.